Presented here are 27 T cell receptor beta chains from one specimen sequenced in a study of beta chain features in type 1 diabetes. Study conclusions and caveats: TCRB CDR3s were moderately but significantly shorter in Type 1 diabetes patients in all four CD4+ subsets.

Antigens for these TCRs are unknown. The investigators reverse transcribed all of the isolated RNA, so they sequenced expressed TCRB transcripts. The table came from immunoSEQ multiplex PCR; TCRdb's copy has only in-frame clones and leaves some out. The data hold under 200,000 clones, with around 8% observed a single time. Input material: central memory CD4+ T cells from blood. The receptors come from a woman in her late teens or twenties with type 1 diabetes.

This chain joins TRBV2 and TRBJ2-5; TRBD2 aligns across 12 bases. Germline trimming cut 6 bases from V and 2 bases from J; bases unmatched to any gene: 4. Per the germline V gene, CDR1 is SNHLY and CDR2 is FYNNEI. The CDR3 covers 15 residues. CDR3 loop: CASSPTSGRQETQYF. Written as DNA, the CDR3 is TGTGCCAGCAGCCCCACTAGCGGGAGGCAAGAGACCCAGTACTTC.

This clone has ten or more counts. A read error may produce the germline difference seen at one junction end. The chain uses TRBV5-6 and TRBJ2-6; D is undetermined. The CDR3 is 12 amino acids. The V gene's germline CDR1 is SGHDT and CDR2 YYEEEE. CDR3 loop: CASTPGANVLTF. In DNA form, the CDR3 reads TGTGCGAGCACTCCTGGGGCCAACGTCCTGACTTTC.

The chain carries TRBV14 and TRBJ2-1, with 14 bases identical to TRBD2. This CDR3 is built from 17 residues. Germline CDR1 SGHDN, CDR2 FVKESK. V lost 4 bases to trimming and J lost 5 bases; unmatched junction nucleotides: 7. Here the CDR3 DNA reads TGTGCCAGCAGCCCCCTGACTAGCGGGAGGGCGAACAATGAGCAGTTCTTC. Amino acids: CASSPLTSGRANNEQFF.

This clone was recorded a few times. The CDR3 loop reads CATKVGGRAYNEQFF. The CDR3 nucleotides read TGTGCCACCAAAGTTGGCGGGAGGGCCTACAATGAGCAGTTCTTC. This chain joins TRBV15 and TRBJ2-1; TRBD2 matches 9 bases. CDR3 size: 15 residues. Germline CDR1 and CDR2: LNHNV and YYDKDF (reference sequence). The V and J ends lost 7 bases and 2 bases, in that order; junction bases with no gene match: 6.

This clone was counted only a few times. This rearrangement joins TRBV30 to TRBJ1-3; D is unclear. The CDR3 spans 13 residues. Trimming stripped 3 bases from V and 1 base from J, with 7 bases between. Per germline, CDR1 GTSNPN and CDR2 SVGIG (reference sequence). This CDR3 reads CAWRLNSGNTIYF. The DNA of the CDR3 is TGTGCCTGGAGACTTAATTCTGGAAACACCATATATTTT.

In this sample, this clone turned up a few times. The rearrangement links TRBV30 to TRBJ1-4, with 7 positions matching TRBD1. CDR1 and CDR2 from the germline V gene are GTSNPN and SVGIG (reference sequence). The trim removed 6 bases at V and 3 bases at J, leaving 7 bases unmatched. This CDR3 comprises 14 residues. This CDR3 reads CACSTGLANEKLFF. CDR3 coding DNA: TGTGCCTGTTCGACAGGGCTGGCTAATGAAAAACTGTTTTTT.

This clone was observed a few times. The chain recombines TRBV11-1 with TRBJ2-1, with 9 bases aligning to TRBD1. The germline CDR1 and CDR2 sequences are SGHAT and FQDESV (reference sequence). Trimming at V came to 6 bases and at J to 1 base, leaving 4 bases not matched to a gene. The CDR3 is made up of 15 amino acids. CDR3 protein: CASSHGQGSYNEQFF. The DNA of the CDR3 is TGTGCCAGCAGTCACGGACAGGGGTCCTACAATGAGCAGTTCTTC.

The rearrangement links TRBV11-2 to TRBJ1-2, with 7 bases that match TRBD1. J was trimmed by 0 bases and V by 5 bases; bases with no gene match: 6. The CDR3 has 15 amino acids. Germline V CDR1 and CDR2: SGHAT, FQNNGV. CDR3 in DNA: TGTGCCAGCAGCCCTGGGACAGCTTCTAACTATGGCTACACCTTC. Encoded protein: CASSPGTASNYGYTF.

In this sample, this clone turned up many times. The chain combines TRBV5-1 with TRBJ2-7, with TRBD2 as a possible D gene (5 bases). The V end was cut by 2 bases, the J end by 5 bases, with 8 bases between. CDR3 size: 12 residues. The germline V gene has CDR1 SGHRS and CDR2 YFSETQ. The CDR3 is CASSLLDHEQYF. Written as DNA, the CDR3 is TGCGCCAGCAGCTTACTAGACCACGAGCAGTACTTC.

This clone occurred a few times. This rearrangement joins TRBV28 to TRBJ1-5; 7 bases are a match to TRBD1. The junction had 3 bases not matched to a gene; V was cut back by 4 bases and J by 6 bases. The CDR3 has 13 residues. Germline CDR1 is MDHEN and CDR2 is SYDVKM. The CDR3 nucleotides read TGTGCCAGCAGTTCCACAGGGGTTCAGCCCCAGCATTTT. This translates into CASSSTGVQPQHF.

The table lists this clone with a few counts. This chain connects TRBV29-1 to TRBJ2-3; possibly TRBD1 for D (5 bases). From germline, CDR1 is SQVTM and CDR2 ANQGSEA. V lost 0 bases and J lost 5, with 15 bases in between. The CDR3 spans 15 residues. CDR3 nucleotide sequence: TGCAGCGTTGAAGATCAGGGATTAGCCGGAGATACGCAGTATTTT. Protein sequence: CSVEDQGLAGDTQYF.

The chain is built from TRBV29-1 and TRBJ1-1, with 9 positions matching TRBD1. The V segment lost 4 bases and the J segment 4 bases; nucleotides outside the gene matches: 7. CDR1 and CDR2 (germline): SQVTM, ANQGSEA. The CDR3 contains 14 residues. The CDR3 sequence: CSVGRDRASTEAFF. The CDR3 DNA is TGCAGCGTTGGGAGGGACAGGGCTAGCACTGAAGCTTTCTTT.

This chain uses TRBV7-2 with TRBJ2-1; the D gene is possibly TRBD2 (6 bases). Germline V gene lookup returns CDR1 SGHTA and CDR2 FQGNSA. The CDR3 covers 14 residues. The V end lost 0 bases, the J end lost 8 bases, and 11 bases lay between the germline ends. CDR3 coding DNA: TGTGCCAGCAGCTTAGCCCCGACTAGTTATGAGCAGTTCTTC. Its protein product is CASSLAPTSYEQFF.

This clone was found a few times. This chain links TRBV28 with TRBJ1-3, with D perhaps TRBD1 (5 bases). CDR3 length equals 13 residues. CDR1 is MDHEN, CDR2 SYDVKM, per germline. Trimming took off 11 bases at V and 0 bases at J, with 11 bases between the two ends. CDR3 in DNA: TGTGCCGCCGACAGTAACTCTGGAAACACCATATATTTT. Translated, it gives CAADSNSGNTIYF.

The J gene is TRBJ2-1, the V gene TRBV25-1; the match to TRBD2 covers 12 bases. Unmatched junction bases numbered 3, after V lost 1 base and J lost 8 bases. The CDR3 runs to 15 residues. Germline V gene sequence: CDR1 MGHDK, CDR2 SYGVNS. CDR3 bases: TGTGCCAGCAGTGAATCCCTAGCGGGAGGGTATGAGCAGTTCTTC. It is translated as CASSESLAGGYEQFF.

This clone was seen a few times. J is TRBJ2-1 and V is TRBV5-4; possibly TRBD2 for D (6 bases). Germline CDR1 is SGHNT and CDR2 is YYREEE (reference sequence). Trimming removed 2 bases from V and 14 bases from J, with 11 bases in between. The CDR3 spans 11 residues. The CDR3 sequence: CASSFSGEEFF. The CDR3 DNA is TGTGCCAGCAGCTTTTCGGGGGAGGAGTTCTTC.

The chain employs TRBV7-2 and TRBJ1-2; D gene ambiguous. From germline, CDR1 is SGHTA and CDR2 FQGNSA. This CDR3 is built from 12 residues. Trimming cost V 5 bases and J 7 bases, with 11 bases left between them. Here the CDR3 reads CASSPILPGYTF. The CDR3 nucleotides are TGTGCCAGCAGCCCAATACTTCCTGGCTACACCTTC. Looking up the rest from reference TRBV7-2 and TRBJ1-2 gives the full variable domain: GAGVSQSPSNKVTEKGKDVELRCDPISGHTALYWYRQSLGQGLEFLIYFQGNSAPDKSGLPSDRFSAERTGGSVSTLTIQRTQQEDSAVYLCASSPILPGYTFGSGTRLTVV.

The gene calls are TRBV7-2 and TRBJ1-2; a possible D gene is TRBD1 (6 bases). Between the trimmed V and J ends, which lost 1 base and 5 bases, there was a span of 8 bases. Germline lookup yields CDR1 SGHTA and CDR2 FQGNSA. The CDR3 has 13 amino acids. Here the CDR3 DNA reads TGTGCCAGCAGCTTAGACAGGGAGTATGGCTACACCTTC. Its translation: CASSLDREYGYTF.

J is TRBJ1-3 and V is TRBV19, with D possibly matching TRBD1 (6 bases). From germline, CDR1 is LNHDA and CDR2 SQIVND (reference sequence). The CDR3 spans 14 residues. Trimming cost V 8 bases and J 0 bases, with 11 bases left between them. The CDR3 sequence: CASVGQSSGNTIYF. The CDR3 coding sequence is TGTGCCAGTGTTGGACAGTCCTCTGGAAACACCATATATTTT.

This clone turned up a few times. The chain is built from TRBV6-5 and TRBJ2-5, with 9 bases identical to TRBD2. The CDR3 sequence is 16 residues long. V gave up 0 bases and J gave up 5 bases; unmatched junction bases: 7. Germline V gene lookup returns CDR1 MNHEY and CDR2 SVGAGI. CDR3 DNA: TGTGCCAGCAGTTACTCCCTCGCGGGAGGGCCTGAGACCCAGTACTTC. The encoded protein is CASSYSLAGGPETQYF.

This chain connects TRBV15 to TRBJ2-5, with TRBD2 matching over 7 bases. The V gene's germline CDR1 is LNHNV and CDR2 YYDKDF (reference sequence). The CDR3 is made up of 13 amino acids. Trimming at V came to 6 bases and at J to 2 bases, leaving 3 bases not matched to a gene. CDR3 loop: CATSPREQETQYF. The CDR3 DNA sequence: TGTGCCACCAGTCCGCGGGAGCAAGAGACCCAGTACTTC.

This clone has a handful of counts. This chain uses TRBV6-6 with TRBJ2-5; D not resolved. V was trimmed by 7 bases and J by 2 bases, leaving 8 bases between them. The CDR3 contains 12 residues. Germline V gives CDR1 MNHNY, CDR2 SVGAGI (reference sequence). The CDR3 sequence: CASTPDQETQYF. CDR3 in DNA: TGTGCCAGCACCCCAGATCAAGAGACCCAGTACTTC.

On this clone itself: At the DNA level, this CDR3 is encoded by other sequences in the same sample as well. The rearrangement joins TRBV15 to TRBJ2-5; D may be TRBD1 (5 bases). Germline V gene lookup returns CDR1 LNHNV and CDR2 YYDKDF (reference sequence). The CDR3 sequence is 15 residues long. V lost 0 bases and J 1 base, leaving 9 bases between the germline ends. The CDR3 DNA reads as TGTGCCACCAGCAGAGATCCAGGGCCCCAAGAGACCCAGTACTTC. It codes for CATSRDPGPQETQYF. Looking up the rest from reference TRBV15 and TRBJ2-5 gives the full variable domain: DAMVIQNPRYQVTQFGKPVTLSCSQTLNHNVMYWYQQKSSQAPKLLFHYYDKDFNNEADTPDNFQSRRPNTSFCFLDIRSPGLGDTAMYLCATSRDPGPQETQYFGPGTRLLVL.

The chain couples TRBV7-2 to TRBJ2-2; D gene uncertain. V was trimmed by 1 base and J by 7 bases, leaving 7 bases between them. In germline, CDR1 is SGHTA, CDR2 FQGNSA. This CDR3 region has 13 residues. The CDR3 region has the DNA TGTGCCAGCAGCTTAGGACGGGTCGGGGAGCTGTTTTTT. This gives the protein CASSLGRVGELFF.

V gene TRBV5-1 combines with J gene TRBJ2-7; 7 bases line up with TRBD1. Germline V CDR1 and CDR2: SGHRS, YFSETQ. V was pared by 4 bases and J by 8 bases, with 18 bases of the junction left unmatched. There are 16 residues in the CDR3. CDR3 sequence: CASSVRDRSTTSKQYF. The CDR3 DNA sequence: TGCGCCAGCAGCGTAAGGGACAGATCAACTACGAGCAAGCAGTACTTC.

This clone was counted a few times. The chain joins TRBV7-2 to TRBJ2-1; no definite D call. Trimming shortened V by 2 bases and J by 5 bases, and 4 bases separated the two germline ends. The CDR3 is made up of 12 amino acids. The germline V gene has CDR1 SGHTA and CDR2 FQGNSA. CDR3 residues: CASSLRDNEQFF. The CDR3 region has the DNA TGTGCCAGCAGCTTACGGGACAATGAGCAGTTCTTC.

This clone was seen many times. The rearrangement uses TRBV5-4 and TRBJ2-1; TRBD1 matches at 8 bases. The CDR3 covers 14 residues. V shed 0 bases and J 9 bases; nucleotides not matched to a gene: 5. Per germline, CDR1 SGHNT and CDR2 YYREEE (reference sequence). In DNA, the CDR3 is TGTGCCAGCAGCTTGGGTCAGGGGGCAGGTGAGCAGTTCTTC. It yields the protein CASSLGQGAGEQFF.